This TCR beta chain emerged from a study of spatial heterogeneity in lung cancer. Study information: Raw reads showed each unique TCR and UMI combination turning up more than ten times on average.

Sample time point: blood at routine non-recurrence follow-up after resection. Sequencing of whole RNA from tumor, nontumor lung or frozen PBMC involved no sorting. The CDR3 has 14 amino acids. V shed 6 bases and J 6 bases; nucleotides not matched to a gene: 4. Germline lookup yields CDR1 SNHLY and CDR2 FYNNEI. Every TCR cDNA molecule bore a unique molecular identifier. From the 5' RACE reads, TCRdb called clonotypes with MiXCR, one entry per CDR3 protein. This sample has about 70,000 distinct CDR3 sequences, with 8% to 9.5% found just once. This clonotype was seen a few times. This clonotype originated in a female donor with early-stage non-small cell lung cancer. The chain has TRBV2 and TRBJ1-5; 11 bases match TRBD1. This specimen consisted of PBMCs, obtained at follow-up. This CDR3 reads CASRGGTGGQPQHF. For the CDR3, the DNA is TGTGCCAGCAGGGGAGGGACAGGGGGTCAGCCCCAGCATTTT. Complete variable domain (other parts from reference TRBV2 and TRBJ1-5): EPEVTQTPSHQVTQMGQEVILRCVPISNHLYFYWYRQILGQKVEFLVSFYNNEISEKSEIFDDQFSVERPDGSNFTLKIRSTKLEDSAMYFCASRGGTGGQPQHFGDGTRLSIL.